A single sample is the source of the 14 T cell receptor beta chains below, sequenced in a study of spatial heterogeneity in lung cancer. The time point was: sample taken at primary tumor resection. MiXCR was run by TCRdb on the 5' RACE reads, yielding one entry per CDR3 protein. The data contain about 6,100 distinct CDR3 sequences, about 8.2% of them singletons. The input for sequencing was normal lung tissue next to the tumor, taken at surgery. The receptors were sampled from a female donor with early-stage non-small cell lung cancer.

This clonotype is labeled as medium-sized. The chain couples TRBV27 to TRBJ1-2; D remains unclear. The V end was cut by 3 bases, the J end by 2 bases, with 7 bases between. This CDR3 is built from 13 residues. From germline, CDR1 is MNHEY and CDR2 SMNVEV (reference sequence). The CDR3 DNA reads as TGTGCCAGCAGTTTGGAGGGAAACTATGGCTACACCTTC. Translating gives CASSLEGNYGYTF.

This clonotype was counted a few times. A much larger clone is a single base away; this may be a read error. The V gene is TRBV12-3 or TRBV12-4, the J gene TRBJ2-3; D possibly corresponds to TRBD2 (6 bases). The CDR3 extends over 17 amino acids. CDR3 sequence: CASGFRASATSTDTQYF. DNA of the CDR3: TGTGCCAGCGGTTTTCGTGCTAGCGCGACTTCCACAGATACGCAGTATTTT.

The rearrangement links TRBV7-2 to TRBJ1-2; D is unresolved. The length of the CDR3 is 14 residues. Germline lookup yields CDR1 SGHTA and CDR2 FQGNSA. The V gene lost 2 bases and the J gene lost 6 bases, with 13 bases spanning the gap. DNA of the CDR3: TGTGCCAGCAGCTTACTCGTAGTTAAGAATGGCTACACCTTC. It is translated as CASSLLVVKNGYTF.

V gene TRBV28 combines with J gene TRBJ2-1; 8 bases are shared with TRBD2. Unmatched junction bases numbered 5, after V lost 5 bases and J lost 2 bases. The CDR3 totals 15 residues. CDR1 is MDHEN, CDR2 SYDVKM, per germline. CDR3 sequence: CASSHRGLAYNEQFF. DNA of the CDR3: TGTGCCAGCAGTCACCGGGGACTAGCCTACAATGAGCAGTTCTTC. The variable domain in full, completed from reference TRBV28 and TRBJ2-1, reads DVKVTQSSRYLVKRTGEKVFLECVQDMDHENMFWYRQDPGLGLRLIYFSYDVKMKEKGDIPEGYSVSREKKERFSLILESASTNQTSMYLCASSHRGLAYNEQFFGPGTRLTVL.

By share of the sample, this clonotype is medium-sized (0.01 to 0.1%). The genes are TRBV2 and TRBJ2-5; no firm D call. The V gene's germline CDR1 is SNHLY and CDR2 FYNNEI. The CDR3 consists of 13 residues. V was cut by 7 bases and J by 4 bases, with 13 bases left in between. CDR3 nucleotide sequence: TGTGCCAGCACCCGAGACCTCGGAGAGACCCAGTACTTC. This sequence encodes CASTRDLGETQYF. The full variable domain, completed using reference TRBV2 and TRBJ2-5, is EPEVTQTPSHQVTQMGQEVILRCVPISNHLYFYWYRQILGQKVEFLVSFYNNEISEKSEIFDDQFSVERPDGSNFTLKIRSTKLEDSAMYFCASTRDLGETQYFGPGTRLLVL.

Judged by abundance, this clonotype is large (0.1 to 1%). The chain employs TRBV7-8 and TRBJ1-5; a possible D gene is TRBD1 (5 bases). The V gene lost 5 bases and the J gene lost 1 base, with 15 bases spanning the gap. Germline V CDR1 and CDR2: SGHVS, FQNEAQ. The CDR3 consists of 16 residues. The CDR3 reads CASSPSGVGSNQPQHF. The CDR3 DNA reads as TGTGCCAGCAGCCCATCGGGGGTAGGAAGCAATCAGCCCCAGCATTTT.

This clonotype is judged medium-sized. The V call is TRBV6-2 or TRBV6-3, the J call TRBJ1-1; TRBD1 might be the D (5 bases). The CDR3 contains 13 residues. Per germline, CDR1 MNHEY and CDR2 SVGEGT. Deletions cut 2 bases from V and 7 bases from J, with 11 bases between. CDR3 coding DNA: TGTGCCAGCAGTTACGCGGACGGGGGTGAAGCTTTCTTT. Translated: CASSYADGGEAFF.

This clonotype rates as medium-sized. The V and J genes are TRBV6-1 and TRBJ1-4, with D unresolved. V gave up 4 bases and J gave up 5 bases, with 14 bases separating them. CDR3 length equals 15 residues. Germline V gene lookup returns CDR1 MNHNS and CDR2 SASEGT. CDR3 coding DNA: TGTGCCAGCAGTGGGGCTGTCGCGGTGAATGAAAAACTGTTTTTT. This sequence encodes CASSGAVAVNEKLFF.

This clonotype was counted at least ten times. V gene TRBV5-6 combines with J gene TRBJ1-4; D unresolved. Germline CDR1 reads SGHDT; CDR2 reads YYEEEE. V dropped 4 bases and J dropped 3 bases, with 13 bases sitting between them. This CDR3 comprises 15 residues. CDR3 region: CASSQFGPANEKLFF. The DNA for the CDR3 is TGTGCCAGCAGCCAGTTCGGGCCCGCTAATGAAAAACTGTTTTTT.

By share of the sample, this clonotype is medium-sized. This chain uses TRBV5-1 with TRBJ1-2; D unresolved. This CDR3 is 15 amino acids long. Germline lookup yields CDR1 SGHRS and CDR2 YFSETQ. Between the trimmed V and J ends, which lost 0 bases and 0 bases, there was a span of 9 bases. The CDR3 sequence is CASSLGRATNYGYTF. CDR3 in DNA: TGCGCCAGCAGCTTGGGCAGAGCTACTAACTATGGCTACACCTTC.

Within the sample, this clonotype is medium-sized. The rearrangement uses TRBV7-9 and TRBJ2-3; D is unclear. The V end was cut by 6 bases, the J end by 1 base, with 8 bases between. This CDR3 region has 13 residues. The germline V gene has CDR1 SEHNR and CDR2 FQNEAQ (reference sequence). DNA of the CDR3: TGTGCCAGCAGTTCCCATGGCACAGATACGCAGTATTTT. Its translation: CASSSHGTDTQYF.

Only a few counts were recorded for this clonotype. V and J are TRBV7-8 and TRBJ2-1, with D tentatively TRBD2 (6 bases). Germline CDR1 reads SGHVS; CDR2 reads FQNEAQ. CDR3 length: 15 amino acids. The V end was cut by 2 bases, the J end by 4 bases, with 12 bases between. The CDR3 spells CASSLSGRTYNEQFF. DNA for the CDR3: TGTGCCAGCAGCTTATCCGGGAGAACTTACAATGAGCAGTTCTTC.

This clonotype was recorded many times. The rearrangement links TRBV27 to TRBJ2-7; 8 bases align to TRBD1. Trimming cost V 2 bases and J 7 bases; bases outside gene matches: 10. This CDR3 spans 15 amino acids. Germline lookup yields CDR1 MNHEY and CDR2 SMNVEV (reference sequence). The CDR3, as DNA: TGTGCCAGCAGTTTAGGGGCAGGGGGCCCGGGGGAGCAGTACTTC. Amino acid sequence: CASSLGAGGPGEQYF.

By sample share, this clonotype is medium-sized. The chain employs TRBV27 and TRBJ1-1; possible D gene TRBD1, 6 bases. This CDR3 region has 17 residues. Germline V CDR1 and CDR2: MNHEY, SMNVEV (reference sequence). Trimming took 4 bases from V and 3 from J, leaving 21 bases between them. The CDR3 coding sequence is TGTGCCAGCAGTTCGACGGGAGCCAGGGGATCGGACACTGAAGCTTTCTTT. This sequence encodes CASSSTGARGSDTEAFF.